This T cell receptor (beta chain) emerged from a study of early T cells in non-severe SARS-CoV-2 infection. Whole-study context: The study sequenced bulk RNA from unsorted whole blood, with chains unpaired.

Individually, cDNA molecules had unique molecular identifiers attached to them. From the 5' RACE reads, TCRdb called clonotypes with MiXCR, one entry per CDR3 protein. The table records under 65,000 distinct CDR3 sequences, around 13% of them present only once. Germline V gene lookup returns CDR1 SGHTA and CDR2 FQGTGA. The V and J ends lost 0 bases and 3 bases, in that order; junction bases with no gene match: 4. The CDR3 loop spans 15 amino acids. This clonotype was observed many times. The V call is TRBV7-3, the J call TRBJ2-5, with 7 bases fitting TRBD1. This receptor was taken from an adult who was a healthcare worker with PCR-confirmed SARS-CoV-2 infection or an uninfected control (not recorded which). Sample: whole blood. The CDR3 nucleotides read TGTGCCAGCAGCTTAACAGGGACAGCCAAAGAGACCCAGTACTTC. Translated, it gives CASSLTGTAKETQYF.